These 18 T cell receptor beta chains came from one sample sequenced in a study of lymphopenia after photon versus proton radiotherapy. Clones were read by immunoSEQ multiplex PCR, and TCRdb kept only the in-frame ones, dropping some. The sample has roughly 5,000 clones, about 91% seen once. Material: peripheral blood, obtained from a patient treated with photon-based radiotherapy. These receptors all come from a man aged 80 or over with cholangiocarcinoma.

The chain employs TRBV9 and TRBJ1-2; D is ambiguous. With 0 bases removed from V and 5 bases from J, the gap between germline ends came to 11 bases. Germline V lookup: CDR1 SGDLS, CDR2 YYNGEE. The CDR3 is 14 amino acids. The CDR3: CASSVVSGVYGYTF. The CDR3 DNA is TGTGCCAGCAGCGTAGTATCGGGCGTGTATGGCTACACCTTC.

The chain carries TRBV11-3 and TRBJ2-2; 7 bases map to TRBD1. Trimming cost V 1 base and J 4 bases; bases outside gene matches: 9. Looked up from germline, CDR1 is SGHNT and CDR2 is YENEEA. The CDR3 contains 17 residues. The CDR3 loop reads CASSLGYRQGGTGELFF. The CDR3 DNA reads TGTGCCAGCAGCTTAGGATACCGACAGGGCGGCACCGGGGAGCTGTTTTTT.

This clone showed up just once. The chain is built from TRBV9 and TRBJ2-7; maybe TRBD1 (6 bases). The CDR3 totals 13 residues. Germline V gene lookup returns CDR1 SGDLS and CDR2 YYNGEE. V was clipped by 0 bases and J by 12 bases, with 16 bases between them. The CDR3 is CASSVGDNLFPYF. In DNA form, the CDR3 reads TGTGCCAGCAGCGTAGGGGACAACCTTTTCCCGTACTTC.

This clone was observed a single time. The chain recombines TRBV27 with TRBJ2-7; D gene unclear. With 2 bases removed from V and 6 bases from J, the gap between germline ends came to 14 bases. Germline assignment: CDR1 MNHEY and CDR2 SMNVEV (reference sequence). The CDR3 covers 14 residues. DNA for the CDR3: TGTGCCAGCAGTTTAAATCCCCCTACATCCGAGCAGTACTTC. It translates to CASSLNPPTSEQYF.

This clone was picked up one time. This sequence joins TRBV5-1 and TRBJ2-7; D tentatively reads TRBD1 or TRBD2 (5 bases each). CDR1 is SGHRS and CDR2 is YFSETQ in the germline V gene. The V end lost 0 bases, the J end lost 5 bases, and 12 bases lay between the germline ends. The CDR3 totals 14 residues. The CDR3 DNA is TGCGCCAGCAGCTTGGTGAGCGAGGGGCACGAGCAGTACTTC. Translated, it gives CASSLVSEGHEQYF.

V is TRBV19 and J is TRBJ1-5; weak D call: TRBD1 (6 bases). The V end lost 5 bases, the J end lost 0 bases, and 11 bases lay between the germline ends. Germline CDR1 and CDR2: LNHDA and SQIVND (reference sequence). This CDR3 is built from 15 residues. As DNA, the CDR3 is TGTGCCAGTAGTCTAAAGGGGGGTAGCAATCAGCCCCAGCATTTT. This codes for CASSLKGGSNQPQHF.

The rearrangement links TRBV6-1 to TRBJ1-2; D uncertain. Per the germline V gene, CDR1 is MNHNS and CDR2 is SASEGT. CDR3 length: 10 residues. The V end was cut by 3 bases, the J end by 7 bases, with 3 bases between. CDR3 amino acids: CASSDFGYTF. CDR3 nucleotides: TGTGCCAGCAGTGATTTTGGCTACACCTTC.

This chain uses TRBV7-6 with TRBJ1-4; 7 nucleotides agree with TRBD1. The CDR3 is 17 residues long. Germline assignment: CDR1 SGHVS and CDR2 FNYEAQ. Unmatched junction bases numbered 17, after V lost 5 bases and J lost 8 bases. CDR3 nucleotides: TGTGCCAGCAGCCCGAGGACAGGAAGGGCAATAATCGAAAAACTGTTTTTT. Its translation: CASSPRTGRAIIEKLFF.

The chain has TRBV4-2 and TRBJ2-1, with D tentatively TRBD1 (5 bases). Germline V lookup: CDR1 LGHNA, CDR2 YNFKEQ. This CDR3 is 15 amino acids long. The V gene lost 0 bases and the J gene lost 12 bases, with 18 bases spanning the gap. The CDR3 is CASSQESGRVSRQFF. The CDR3 nucleotides read TGTGCCAGCAGCCAAGAGTCGGGCAGGGTTTCGAGGCAGTTCTTC.

The chain recombines TRBV20-1 with TRBJ2-7; TRBD2 is a possible D gene (5 bases). Germline V gene sequence: CDR1 DFQATT, CDR2 SNEGSKA (reference sequence). Trimming removed 0 bases at V and 7 bases at J, with 7 bases between. The CDR3 spans 11 residues. The CDR3: CSARDSGEQYF. The CDR3 coding sequence is TGCAGTGCTAGAGACTCGGGGGAGCAGTACTTC.

This clone appeared once. V and J are TRBV28 and TRBJ1-2; 9 nucleotides match TRBD1. With V trimmed by 1 base and J by 5 bases, 8 bases remained unmatched. This CDR3 is built from 16 residues. CDR1 and CDR2 (germline): MDHEN, SYDVKM. In DNA, the CDR3 is TGTGCCAGCAGTTTATCCGGGACAGGGTCTGGGTATGGCTACACCTTC. As protein: CASSLSGTGSGYGYTF.

The chain recombines TRBV25-1 with TRBJ1-2; D is uncertain. The CDR3 loop spans 14 amino acids. The V gene's germline CDR1 is MGHDK and CDR2 SYGVNS. The V and J ends lost 3 bases and 4 bases respectively, with 12 bases between them. CDR3: CASSERAGGYGYTF. CDR3 bases: TGTGCCAGCAGTGAGAGGGCCGGCGGCTATGGCTACACCTTC.

This clone was detected once. The rearrangement links TRBV15 to TRBJ1-2, with D perhaps matching TRBD1 (5 bases). This CDR3 comprises 17 residues. Trimming shortened V by 0 bases and J by 4 bases, and 18 bases separated the two germline ends. Germline V CDR1 and CDR2: LNHNV, YYDKDF (reference sequence). The CDR3 DNA follows: TGTGCCACCAGCAGAGACCTCAGGGAGGCGCGCGGCTATGGCTACACCTTC. It yields the protein CATSRDLREARGYGYTF.

The chain is built from TRBV18 and TRBJ2-3; 7 bases are shared with TRBD1. Germline V gene lookup returns CDR1 KGHSH and CDR2 LQKENI. V shed 0 bases and J 5 bases; nucleotides not matched to a gene: 5. The CDR3 is 15 residues long. CDR3 residues: CASSPPAGGRDTQYF. Here the CDR3 DNA reads TGTGCCAGCTCACCACCGGCAGGGGGTAGAGATACGCAGTATTTT.

As regards this clone: At one end the junction does not follow the germline gene, possibly because of a read error. Other DNA sequences in the same sample also yield this CDR3. The V gene is TRBV10-3, the J gene TRBJ2-7; 10 bases match TRBD1. The germline V gene encodes CDR1 ENHRY and CDR2 SYGVKD. The CDR3 loop spans 15 amino acids. CDR3 coding DNA: TGTGCTATCAGGAATTCCGGGACAGGGGTCCACGAGCAGTACTTC. Translated: CAIRNSGTGVHEQYF.

The J gene is TRBJ1-1, the V gene TRBV5-5; D is uncertain. The germline V gene has CDR1 SGHKS and CDR2 YYEKEE (reference sequence). The CDR3 runs to 14 residues. Trimming pared 0 bases from V and 8 bases from J, leaving 14 bases between. The CDR3 DNA reads as TGTGCCAGCAGCTTGGGACGGAATAAGGGAGAAGCTTTCTTT. Its protein is CASSLGRNKGEAFF.

The V gene is TRBV5-6, the J gene TRBJ1-1; 7 bases match TRBD1. CDR3 size: 15 residues. CDR1 is SGHDT, CDR2 YYEEEE, per germline. Trimming took 4 bases from V and 1 from J; bases not matched to a gene: 7. The CDR3 DNA is TGTGCCAGCAGCATCCGGGACAGAGAGAACACTGAAGCTTTCTTT. Translating it yields CASSIRDRENTEAFF.

This chain connects TRBV15 to TRBJ1-1; possibly TRBD1 for D (6 bases). CDR1 is LNHNV and CDR2 is YYDKDF in the germline V gene (reference sequence). This CDR3 spans 14 amino acids. V was clipped by 4 bases and J by 4 bases, with 13 bases between them. The CDR3 DNA is TGTGCCACCAGCACTCGCCCAGGGGCCACTGAAGCTTTCTTT. This gives the protein CATSTRPGATEAFF.